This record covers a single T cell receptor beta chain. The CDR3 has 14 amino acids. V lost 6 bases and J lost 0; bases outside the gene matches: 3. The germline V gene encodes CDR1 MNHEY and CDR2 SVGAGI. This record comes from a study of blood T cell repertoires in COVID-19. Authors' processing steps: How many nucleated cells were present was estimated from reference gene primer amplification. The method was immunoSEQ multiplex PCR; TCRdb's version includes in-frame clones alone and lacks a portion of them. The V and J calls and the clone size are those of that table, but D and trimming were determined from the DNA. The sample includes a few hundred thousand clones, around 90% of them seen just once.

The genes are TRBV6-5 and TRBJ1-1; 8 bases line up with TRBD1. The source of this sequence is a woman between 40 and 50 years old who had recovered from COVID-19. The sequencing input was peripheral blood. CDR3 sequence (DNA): TGTGCCAGCAGGGGGACAGGTGTGAACACTGAAGCTTTCTTT. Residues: CASRGTGVNTEAFF.